This T cell receptor (beta chain) was obtained from a study of T cell repertoires in cytomegalovirus infection. About the study: Recently described HLA-C-restricted plus well-studied HLA-B-restricted CMV epitopes were used. CMV infection plus the matching HLA type was flagged by public TCR beta signatures.

Regarding the study as a whole: There were carriers of CMV plus the relevant HLA, and cumulative public TCR beta family frequency identified them. The ex vivo response was dominated by HLA-C-restricted CMV-specific TCR beta clonotypes.

Trimming at V came to 11 bases and at J to 3 bases, leaving 6 bases not matched to a gene. Germline assignment: CDR1 SGHNT and CDR2 YENEEA. This CDR3 has 13 amino acids. In TCRdb, the reads were re-called with MiXCR into one record per CDR3 protein. The sample has around 540,000 distinct CDR3 sequences, around 35% seen once. Details on this clonotype: Antigen: not known.

The V and J genes are TRBV11-3 and TRBJ2-2; TRBD1 agrees at 7 bases. The input for sequencing was cultured PBMCs, taken from culture after CMV antigen stimulation. This receptor was taken from a human donor in good health (CMV status not recorded). Some clones in this sample may be carry-over from other donors' samples. CDR3 region: CAGRDSYTGELFF. The CDR3 bases are TGTGCCGGCCGGGACAGCTACACCGGGGAGCTGTTTTTT.